These T cell receptor beta chains were read from a single sample in a study of blood T cell repertoires in COVID-19. Generated by immunoSEQ multiplex PCR, the TCRdb table keeps only in-frame clones and is missing some. The sample has more than 85,000 clones, 82% seen once. Sample: peripheral blood. The source is an elderly woman with acute or convalescent COVID-19. Each CDR3 is given with its conserved first and last residue. The D gene is left open where the match is weak. Expanded clones get a size class; other rows say once, few or many, or leave the size out.

v_gene: TRBV12-3/TRBV12-4
d_gene: .
len: 13
j_gene: TRBJ1-2
abundance: .
CDR3nt: TGTGCCAGCAGTTTGGTAGGGGACATGAGCTACACCTTC
CDR3aa: CASSLVGDMSYTF

v_gene: TRBV28
d_gene: TRBD1
len: 15
j_gene: TRBJ1-5
abundance: .
CDR3nt: TGTGCCAGCAGTTACCCAGGGGGGAGCAATCAGCCCCAGCATTTT
CDR3aa: CASSYPGGSNQPQHF

v_gene: TRBV2
d_gene: .
len: 14
j_gene: TRBJ1-2
abundance: .
CDR3nt: TGTGCCAGCAGTGAAAGCGCAGTTAACTATGGCTACACCTTC
CDR3aa: CASSESAVNYGYTF

v_gene: TRBV19
d_gene: .
len: 15
j_gene: TRBJ2-1
abundance: .
CDR3nt: TGTGCCAGTAGTATTGGCGCCAGTAAAGGGGATGAGCAGTTCTTC
CDR3aa: CASSIGASKGDEQFF

v_gene: TRBV27
d_gene: TRBD2
len: 15
j_gene: TRBJ2-1
abundance: .
CDR3nt: TGTGCCAGCAGGAGATCTATGGGGGAGGGAGATGAGCAGTTCTTC
CDR3aa: CASRRSMGEGDEQFF

v_gene: TRBV11-3
d_gene: TRBD1
len: 17
j_gene: TRBJ2-1
abundance: once
CDR3nt: TGTGCCAGCAGCTTAGGGGTGGGACAGGGGGCGTACAATGAGCAGTTCTTC
CDR3aa: CASSLGVGQGAYNEQFF

v_gene: TRBV3-1/TRBV3-2
d_gene: .
len: 17
j_gene: TRBJ2-2
abundance: .
CDR3nt: TGTGCCAGCAAGAAGGGGTTTAGCGGCTCGAACACCGGGGAGCTGTTTTTT
CDR3aa: CASKKGFSGSNTGELFF

v_gene: TRBV4-1
d_gene: .
len: 18
j_gene: TRBJ2-6
abundance: .
CDR3nt: TGCGCCAGCAGCCAAGATTCTGGCCAGGGCTCTGGGGCCAACGTCCTGACTTTC
CDR3aa: CASSQDSGQGSGANVLTF

v_gene: TRBV28
d_gene: .
len: 16
j_gene: TRBJ2-7
abundance: .
CDR3nt: TGTGCCAGCAGTTCCCAGGGAGGGGGTAGGGTTTACGAGCAGTACTTC
CDR3aa: CASSSQGGGRVYEQYF

v_gene: TRBV28
d_gene: .
len: 12
j_gene: TRBJ1-1
abundance: .
CDR3nt: TGTGCCAGCAGTTCAGGCGACACTGAAGCTTTCTTT
CDR3aa: CASSSGDTEAFF

v_gene: TRBV7-2
d_gene: .
len: 15
j_gene: TRBJ2-7
abundance: .
CDR3nt: TGTGCCAGCAGCTCATCAAATCTAGTAAACTACGAGCAGTACTTC
CDR3aa: CASSSSNLVNYEQYF

v_gene: TRBV12-3/TRBV12-4
d_gene: .
len: 10
j_gene: TRBJ2-1
abundance: few
CDR3nt: TGTGCCAGCAGCAACAATGAGCAGTTCTTC
CDR3aa: CASSNNEQFF

v_gene: TRBV5-6
d_gene: TRBD2
len: 14
j_gene: TRBJ2-7
abundance: .
CDR3nt: TGTGCCAGCAGCGGACTAGCGGGATCCTACGAGCAGTACTTC
CDR3aa: CASSGLAGSYEQYF

v_gene: TRBV11-2
d_gene: .
len: 14
j_gene: TRBJ2-3
abundance: .
CDR3nt: TGTGCCAGCAGCTACGGACAGAGCACAGATACGCAGTATTTT
CDR3aa: CASSYGQSTDTQYF

v_gene: TRBV24-1
d_gene: .
len: 18
j_gene: TRBJ2-6
abundance: .
CDR3nt: TGTGCCACCAGTGATTCCTGGACAGTAAGCTCTGGGGCCAACGTCCTGACTTTC
CDR3aa: CATSDSWTVSSGANVLTF

v_gene: TRBV29-1
d_gene: TRBD2
len: 16
j_gene: TRBJ2-1
abundance: .
CDR3nt: TGCAGCGTTGGGGGACTTGCGGGAGGCACCTACAATGAGCAGTTCTTC
CDR3aa: CSVGGLAGGTYNEQFF

v_gene: TRBV21-1
d_gene: .
len: 14
j_gene: TRBJ1-1
abundance: .
CDR3nt: TGTGCCAGCAGCAAGGGGGGGATCAACACTGAAGCTTTCTTT
CDR3aa: CASSKGGINTEAFF

v_gene: TRBV28
d_gene: .
len: 14
j_gene: TRBJ1-4
abundance: .
CDR3nt: TGTGCCAGCAGTTTATATCGGGATAATGAAAAACTGTTTTTT
CDR3aa: CASSLYRDNEKLFF

v_gene: TRBV7-2
d_gene: .
len: 13
j_gene: TRBJ2-5
abundance: .
CDR3nt: TGTGCCAGCAGCTTAAACAGGCAAGAGACCCAGTACTTC
CDR3aa: CASSLNRQETQYF

v_gene: TRBV7-2
d_gene: .
len: 14
j_gene: TRBJ2-5
abundance: once
CDR3nt: TGTGCCAGCAGCCCCCCCCCTAACCGGGAGACCCAGTACTTC
CDR3aa: CASSPPPNRETQYF

v_gene: TRBV9
d_gene: TRBD2
len: 17
j_gene: TRBJ2-1
abundance: .
CDR3nt: TGTGCCAGCAGCCCCGTTACGAGTAGCGGGGGCTACAATGAGCAGTTCTTC
CDR3aa: CASSPVTSSGGYNEQFF

v_gene: TRBV19
d_gene: TRBD1
len: 15
j_gene: TRBJ1-5
abundance: .
CDR3nt: TGTGCCAGTAGTTGGGACAGGGGATCCCATCAGCCCCAGCATTTT
CDR3aa: CASSWDRGSHQPQHF